The 12 T cell receptor beta chains below were found in one sample sequenced in a study of response to subunit inactivated influenza vaccine. TCRdb passed the RT-PCR reads through MiXCR, listing each CDR3 protein once. The data contain 750,000 to 850,000 distinct CDR3 sequences, around 18% of them singletons. The source was PBMCs from blood, collected about 5 days after vaccination. Receptor source: a man aged 50 to 59 who received an inactivated influenza vaccine.

In its sample, this clonotype was seen a few times. The chain has TRBV27 and TRBJ2-2, with TRBD2 identical over 8 bases. Trimming removed 5 bases from V and 4 bases from J; junction bases left unmatched: 3. The CDR3 runs to 14 residues. CDR1 is MNHEY and CDR2 is SMNVEV in the germline V gene (reference sequence). In DNA form, the CDR3 reads TGTGCCAGCAGTATACTAGCGGTCACCGGGGAGCTGTTTTTT. This translates into CASSILAVTGELFF.

This clonotype has a count of ten or more. CDR3 nucleotides: TGTGCCAGCAGTTACCCGCGGTCGACGGTTACTTTGAACACTGAAGCTTTCTTT. Its translation: CASSYPRSTVTLNTEAFF. J is TRBJ1-1 and V is TRBV6-5, with no clear D. V lost 2 bases and J lost 0, with 19 bases in between. Germline V gene sequence: CDR1 MNHEY, CDR2 SVGAGI. The CDR3 contains 18 residues.

The chain has TRBV7-9 and TRBJ2-7; D is tentatively TRBD1 or TRBD2 (5 bases each). This CDR3 has 14 amino acids. Trimming pared 2 bases from V and 2 bases from J, leaving 10 bases between. The germline V gene has CDR1 SEHNR and CDR2 FQNEAQ (reference sequence). This CDR3 is CASSLSGTPYEQYF. The CDR3 DNA reads TGTGCCAGCAGCTTATCCGGGACCCCCTACGAGCAGTACTTC.

The J gene is TRBJ2-7, the V gene TRBV20-1; possibly TRBD1 or TRBD2 for D (5 bases each). CDR1 and CDR2 from the germline V gene are DFQATT and SNEGSKA (reference sequence). Trimming shortened V by 5 bases and J by 5 bases, and 10 bases separated the two germline ends. The CDR3 is 11 residues long. CDR3 DNA: TGCAGTGCTCGGGACCTCGACGAGCAGTACTTC. Residues: CSARDLDEQYF.

This clonotype was counted between two and nine times. The V gene is TRBV29-1, the J gene TRBJ2-1, with 15 bases matching TRBD2. CDR1 SQVTM and CDR2 ANQGSEA come from the germline V gene. Trimming cost V 5 bases and J 4 bases; bases outside gene matches: 3. This CDR3 has 15 amino acids. The CDR3 sequence: CSVLGLAGGYNEQFF. DNA for the CDR3: TGCAGCGTTCTTGGACTAGCGGGAGGGTACAATGAGCAGTTCTTC.

This clonotype was recorded at least ten times. This chain joins TRBV20-1 and TRBJ2-7; 9 nucleotides match TRBD2. The J segment lost 6 bases and the V segment lost 7 bases, leaving 10 bases of the junction unmatched. Germline V lookup: CDR1 DFQATT, CDR2 SNEGSKA (reference sequence). The CDR3 runs to 13 residues. In DNA form, the CDR3 reads TGCAGTGTTTTGCGGGAGGGCCCCGGCGAGCAGTACTTC. Translating it yields CSVLREGPGEQYF.

The rearrangement uses TRBV6-5 and TRBJ2-6, with 7 bases identical to TRBD1. This CDR3 has 15 residues. The trim removed 4 bases at V and 2 bases at J, leaving 2 bases unmatched. Per the germline V gene, CDR1 is MNHEY and CDR2 is SVGAGI. CDR3 amino acids: CASSSQGPGANVLTF. CDR3 nucleotide sequence: TGTGCCAGCAGTTCACAGGGGCCTGGGGCCAACGTCCTGACTTTC.

This clonotype has a handful of counts. Written as DNA, the CDR3 is TGTGCCATCAGTGGGGGGACTAGCGGGACCTACGAGCAGTACTTC. It codes for CAISGGTSGTYEQYF. The chain carries TRBV10-3 and TRBJ2-7; 13 nucleotides align to TRBD2. The germline V gene has CDR1 ENHRY and CDR2 SYGVKD. The CDR3 spans 15 residues. The V gene end was trimmed by 4 bases and the J gene end by 2 bases; junction bases not matched to a gene: 2.

Points on this clonotype: A read error may produce the germline difference seen at one junction end. The rearrangement joins TRBV7-7 to TRBJ2-5; 8 bases align to TRBD1. Germline V gene sequence: CDR1 SSHAT, CDR2 FNYEAQ (reference sequence). The CDR3 sequence is 15 residues long. The CDR3 nucleotides are TGTGCTAGCAGCCCCCCCCGGACAGGGAAAGAGACCCAGTACTTC. Amino acids: CASSPPRTGKETQYF.

This chain uses TRBV7-2 with TRBJ1-1; 10 bases line up with TRBD1. From germline, CDR1 is SGHTA and CDR2 FQGNSA. The CDR3 extends over 16 amino acids. The trim removed 2 bases at V and 3 bases at J, leaving 6 bases unmatched. The CDR3 sequence is CASSLRDRGGYTEAFF. In DNA, the CDR3 is TGTGCCAGCAGCTTACGGGACAGGGGAGGGTACACTGAAGCTTTCTTT.

This clonotype was detected a few times. V gene TRBV2 combines with J gene TRBJ1-1; D gene uncertain. The germline V gene encodes CDR1 SNHLY and CDR2 FYNNEI. CDR3 length equals 12 residues. Trimming pared 1 base from V and 7 bases from J, leaving 7 bases between. This chain's CDR3 is CASSEGNLEAFF. The CDR3 DNA follows: TGTGCCAGCAGTGAAGGGAACCTTGAAGCTTTCTTT.

The sample holds a few counts of this clonotype. The chain has TRBV5-1 and TRBJ2-1; TRBD2 matches 7 bases. V lost 4 bases to trimming and J lost 10 bases; unmatched junction nucleotides: 20. This CDR3 region has 17 residues. In germline, CDR1 is SGHRS, CDR2 YFSETQ. The CDR3 DNA follows: TGCGCCAGCAGCCGAGTCGGGATCCGTGGGGGGGTTGCGGAGCAGTTCTTC. Translated: CASSRVGIRGGVAEQFF.